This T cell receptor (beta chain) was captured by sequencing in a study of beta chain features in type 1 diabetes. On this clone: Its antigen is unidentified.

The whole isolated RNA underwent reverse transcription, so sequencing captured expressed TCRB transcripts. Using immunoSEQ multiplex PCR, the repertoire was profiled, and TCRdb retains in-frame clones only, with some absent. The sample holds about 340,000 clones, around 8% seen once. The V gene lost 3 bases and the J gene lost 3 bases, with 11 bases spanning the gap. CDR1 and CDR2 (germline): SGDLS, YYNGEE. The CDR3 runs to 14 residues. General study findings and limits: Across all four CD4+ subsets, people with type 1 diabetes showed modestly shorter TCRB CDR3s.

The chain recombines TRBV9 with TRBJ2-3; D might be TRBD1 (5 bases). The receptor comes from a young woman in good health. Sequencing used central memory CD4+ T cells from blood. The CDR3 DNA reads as TGTGCCAGCAGCGCACAGGTGAATACAGATACGCAGTATTTT. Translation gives CASSAQVNTDTQYF.